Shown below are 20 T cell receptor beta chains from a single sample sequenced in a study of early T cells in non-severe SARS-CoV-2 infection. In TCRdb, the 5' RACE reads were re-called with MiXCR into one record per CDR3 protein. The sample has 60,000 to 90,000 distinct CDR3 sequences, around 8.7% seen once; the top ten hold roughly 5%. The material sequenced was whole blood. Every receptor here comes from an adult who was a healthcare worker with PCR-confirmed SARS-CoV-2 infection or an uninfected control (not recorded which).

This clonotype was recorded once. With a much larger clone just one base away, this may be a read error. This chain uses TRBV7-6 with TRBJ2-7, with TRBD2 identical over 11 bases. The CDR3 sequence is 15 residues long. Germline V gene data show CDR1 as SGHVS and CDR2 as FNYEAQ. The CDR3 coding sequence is TGTGCCAACAGCCTGGGACTAGCGGAGGACTACGAGCAGTACTTC. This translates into CANSLGLAEDYEQYF.

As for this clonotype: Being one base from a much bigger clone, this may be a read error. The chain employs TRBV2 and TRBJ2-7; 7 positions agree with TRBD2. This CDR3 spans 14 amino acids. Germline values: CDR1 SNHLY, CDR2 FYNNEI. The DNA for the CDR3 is TGTGCCGGCAGTGACGGGCTAGCGGTCTACGAGCAGTACTTC. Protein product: CAGSDGLAVYEQYF.

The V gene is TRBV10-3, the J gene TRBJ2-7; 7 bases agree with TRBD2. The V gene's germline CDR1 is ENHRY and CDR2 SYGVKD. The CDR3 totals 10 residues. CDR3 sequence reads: CGGGSYEQYF. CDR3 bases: TGTGGGGGCGGGAGCTACGAGCAGTACTTC.

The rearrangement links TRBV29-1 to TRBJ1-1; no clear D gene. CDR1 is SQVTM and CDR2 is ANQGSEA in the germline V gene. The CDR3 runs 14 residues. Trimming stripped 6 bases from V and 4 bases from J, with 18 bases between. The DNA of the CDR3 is TGCAGCGTCCAAGGCCGGAACCTGGGCACTGAAGCTTTCTTT. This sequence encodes CSVQGRNLGTEAFF.

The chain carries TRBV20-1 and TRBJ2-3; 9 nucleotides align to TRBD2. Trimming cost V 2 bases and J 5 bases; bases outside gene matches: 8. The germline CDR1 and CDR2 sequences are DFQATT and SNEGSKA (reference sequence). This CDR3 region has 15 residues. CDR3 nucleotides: TGCAGTGCTAGACTAGCGGGAACGGAGGTAGATACGCAGTATTTT. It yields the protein CSARLAGTEVDTQYF.

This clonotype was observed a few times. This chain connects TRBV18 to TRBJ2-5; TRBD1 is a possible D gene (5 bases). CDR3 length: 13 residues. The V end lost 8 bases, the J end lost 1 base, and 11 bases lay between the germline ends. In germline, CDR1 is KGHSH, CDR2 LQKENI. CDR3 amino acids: CASHRTLQETQYF. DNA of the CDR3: TGTGCCAGCCACAGGACACTCCAAGAGACCCAGTACTTC. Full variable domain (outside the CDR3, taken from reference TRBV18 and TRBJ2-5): NAGVMQNPRHLVRRRGQEARLRCSPMKGHSHVYWYRQLPEEGLKFMVYLQKENIIDESGMPKERFSAEFPKEGPSILRIQQVVRGDSAAYFCASHRTLQETQYFGPGTRLLVL.

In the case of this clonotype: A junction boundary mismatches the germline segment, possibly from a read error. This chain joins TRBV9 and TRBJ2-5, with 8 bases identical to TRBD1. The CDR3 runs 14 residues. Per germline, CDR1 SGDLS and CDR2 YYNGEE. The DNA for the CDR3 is TGTCCCAGCAGCGCTACGGACAGGGCAGAGACCCAGTACTTC. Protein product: CPSSATDRAETQYF.

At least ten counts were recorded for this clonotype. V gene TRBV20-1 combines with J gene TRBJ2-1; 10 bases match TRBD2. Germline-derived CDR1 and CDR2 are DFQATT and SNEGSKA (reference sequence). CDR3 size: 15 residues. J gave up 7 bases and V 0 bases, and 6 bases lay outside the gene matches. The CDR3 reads CSARDLAGVENEQFF. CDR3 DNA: TGCAGTGCTAGAGACCTAGCGGGAGTGGAGAATGAGCAGTTCTTC.

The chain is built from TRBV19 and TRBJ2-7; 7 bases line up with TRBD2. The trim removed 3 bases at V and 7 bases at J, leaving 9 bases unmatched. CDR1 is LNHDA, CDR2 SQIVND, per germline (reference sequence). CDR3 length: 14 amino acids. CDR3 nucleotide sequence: TGTGCCAGTAGTATTCGGCTAGCGGATCGAGAGCAGTACTTC. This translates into CASSIRLADREQYF.

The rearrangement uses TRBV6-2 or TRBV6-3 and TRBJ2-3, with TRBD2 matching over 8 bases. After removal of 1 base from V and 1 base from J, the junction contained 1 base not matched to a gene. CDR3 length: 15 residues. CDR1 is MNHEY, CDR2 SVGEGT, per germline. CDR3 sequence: CASSYFGRGTDTQYF. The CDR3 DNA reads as TGTGCCAGCAGTTACTTCGGGAGGGGCACAGATACGCAGTATTTT.

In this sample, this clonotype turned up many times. The CDR3 DNA reads as TGTGCCAGCAGTCCTTCTCTCCGCCACGAGCAGTACTTC. This gives the protein CASSPSLRHEQYF. The chain links TRBV12-3 or TRBV12-4 to TRBJ2-7, with D unclear. The V end lost 5 bases, the J end lost 5 bases, and 13 bases lay between the germline ends. The CDR3 consists of 13 residues.

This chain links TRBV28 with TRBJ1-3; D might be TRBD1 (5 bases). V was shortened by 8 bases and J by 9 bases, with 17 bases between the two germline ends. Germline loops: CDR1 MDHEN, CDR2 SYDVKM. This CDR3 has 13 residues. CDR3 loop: CASRLGRGSTIYF. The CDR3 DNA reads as TGTGCCAGCCGTCTGGGGCGGGGTAGCACCATATATTTT.

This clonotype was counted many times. The CDR3 protein is CASLLSIGTAKRELFF. The CDR3 region has the DNA TGTGCCAGCCTTTTGAGCATCGGGACAGCCAAACGGGAGCTGTTTTTT. V is TRBV28 and J is TRBJ2-2, with 7 bases aligning to TRBD1. V was clipped by 8 bases and J by 9 bases; unmatched bases: 18. CDR1 MDHEN and CDR2 SYDVKM come from the germline V gene. There are 16 residues in the CDR3.

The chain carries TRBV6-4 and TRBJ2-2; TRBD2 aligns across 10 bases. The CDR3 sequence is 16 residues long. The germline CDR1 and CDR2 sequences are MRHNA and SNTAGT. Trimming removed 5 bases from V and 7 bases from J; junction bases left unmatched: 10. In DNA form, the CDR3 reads TGTGCCAGCAGTCCCGTAGCGGGAGGAGGCCACGGGGAGCTGTTTTTT. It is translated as CASSPVAGGGHGELFF.

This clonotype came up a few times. CDR3 coding DNA: TGTGCCAGCAGCCGCGTAACAGGGGGGGATGAGCAGTTCTTC. It yields the protein CASSRVTGGDEQFF. The chain couples TRBV6-5 to TRBJ2-1, with D possibly TRBD1 on 8 matching bases. Germline V gene data show CDR1 as MNHEY and CDR2 as SVGAGI. The CDR3 has 14 amino acids. V lost 6 bases and J 8 bases, leaving 17 bases between the germline ends.

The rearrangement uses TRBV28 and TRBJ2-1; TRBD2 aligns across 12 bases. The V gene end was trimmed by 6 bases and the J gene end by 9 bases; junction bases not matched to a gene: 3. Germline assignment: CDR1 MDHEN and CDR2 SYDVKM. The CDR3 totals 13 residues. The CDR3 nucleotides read TGTGCCAGCAGGCTAGCGGGAGGGGTTGAGCAGTTCTTC. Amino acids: CASRLAGGVEQFF.

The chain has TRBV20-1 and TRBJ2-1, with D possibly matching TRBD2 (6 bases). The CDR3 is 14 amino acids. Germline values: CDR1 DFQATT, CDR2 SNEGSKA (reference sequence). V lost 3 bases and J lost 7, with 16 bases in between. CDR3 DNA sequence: TGCAGTGCTAGCGGGGACTCAAAGGGTAATGAGCAGTTCTTC. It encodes CSASGDSKGNEQFF.

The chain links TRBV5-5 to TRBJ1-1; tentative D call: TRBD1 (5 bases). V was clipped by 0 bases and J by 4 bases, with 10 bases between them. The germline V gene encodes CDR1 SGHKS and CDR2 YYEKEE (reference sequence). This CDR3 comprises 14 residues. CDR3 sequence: CASSLDRLVTEAFF. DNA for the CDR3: TGTGCCAGCAGCTTGGACAGGCTTGTCACTGAAGCTTTCTTT.

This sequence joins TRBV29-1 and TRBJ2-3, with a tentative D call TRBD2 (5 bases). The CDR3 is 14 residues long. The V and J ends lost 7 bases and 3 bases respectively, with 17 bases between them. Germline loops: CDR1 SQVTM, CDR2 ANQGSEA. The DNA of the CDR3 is TGCAGCGCCCGGAGGCGGCTGGGGACAGATACGCAGTATTTT. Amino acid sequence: CSARRRLGTDTQYF.

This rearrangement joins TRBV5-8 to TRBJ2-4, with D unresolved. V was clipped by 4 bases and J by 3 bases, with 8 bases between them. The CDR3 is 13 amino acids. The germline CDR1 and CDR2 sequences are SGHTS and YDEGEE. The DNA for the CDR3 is TGTGCCAGCAGCCGGCGGATCAAAAACATTCAGTACTTC. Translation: CASSRRIKNIQYF. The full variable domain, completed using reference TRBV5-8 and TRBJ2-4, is EAGVTQSPTHLIKTRGQQATLRCSPISGHTSVYWYQQALGLGLQFLLWYDEGEERNRGNFPPRFSGRQFPNYSSELNVNALELEDSALYLCASSRRIKNIQYFGAGTRLSVL.